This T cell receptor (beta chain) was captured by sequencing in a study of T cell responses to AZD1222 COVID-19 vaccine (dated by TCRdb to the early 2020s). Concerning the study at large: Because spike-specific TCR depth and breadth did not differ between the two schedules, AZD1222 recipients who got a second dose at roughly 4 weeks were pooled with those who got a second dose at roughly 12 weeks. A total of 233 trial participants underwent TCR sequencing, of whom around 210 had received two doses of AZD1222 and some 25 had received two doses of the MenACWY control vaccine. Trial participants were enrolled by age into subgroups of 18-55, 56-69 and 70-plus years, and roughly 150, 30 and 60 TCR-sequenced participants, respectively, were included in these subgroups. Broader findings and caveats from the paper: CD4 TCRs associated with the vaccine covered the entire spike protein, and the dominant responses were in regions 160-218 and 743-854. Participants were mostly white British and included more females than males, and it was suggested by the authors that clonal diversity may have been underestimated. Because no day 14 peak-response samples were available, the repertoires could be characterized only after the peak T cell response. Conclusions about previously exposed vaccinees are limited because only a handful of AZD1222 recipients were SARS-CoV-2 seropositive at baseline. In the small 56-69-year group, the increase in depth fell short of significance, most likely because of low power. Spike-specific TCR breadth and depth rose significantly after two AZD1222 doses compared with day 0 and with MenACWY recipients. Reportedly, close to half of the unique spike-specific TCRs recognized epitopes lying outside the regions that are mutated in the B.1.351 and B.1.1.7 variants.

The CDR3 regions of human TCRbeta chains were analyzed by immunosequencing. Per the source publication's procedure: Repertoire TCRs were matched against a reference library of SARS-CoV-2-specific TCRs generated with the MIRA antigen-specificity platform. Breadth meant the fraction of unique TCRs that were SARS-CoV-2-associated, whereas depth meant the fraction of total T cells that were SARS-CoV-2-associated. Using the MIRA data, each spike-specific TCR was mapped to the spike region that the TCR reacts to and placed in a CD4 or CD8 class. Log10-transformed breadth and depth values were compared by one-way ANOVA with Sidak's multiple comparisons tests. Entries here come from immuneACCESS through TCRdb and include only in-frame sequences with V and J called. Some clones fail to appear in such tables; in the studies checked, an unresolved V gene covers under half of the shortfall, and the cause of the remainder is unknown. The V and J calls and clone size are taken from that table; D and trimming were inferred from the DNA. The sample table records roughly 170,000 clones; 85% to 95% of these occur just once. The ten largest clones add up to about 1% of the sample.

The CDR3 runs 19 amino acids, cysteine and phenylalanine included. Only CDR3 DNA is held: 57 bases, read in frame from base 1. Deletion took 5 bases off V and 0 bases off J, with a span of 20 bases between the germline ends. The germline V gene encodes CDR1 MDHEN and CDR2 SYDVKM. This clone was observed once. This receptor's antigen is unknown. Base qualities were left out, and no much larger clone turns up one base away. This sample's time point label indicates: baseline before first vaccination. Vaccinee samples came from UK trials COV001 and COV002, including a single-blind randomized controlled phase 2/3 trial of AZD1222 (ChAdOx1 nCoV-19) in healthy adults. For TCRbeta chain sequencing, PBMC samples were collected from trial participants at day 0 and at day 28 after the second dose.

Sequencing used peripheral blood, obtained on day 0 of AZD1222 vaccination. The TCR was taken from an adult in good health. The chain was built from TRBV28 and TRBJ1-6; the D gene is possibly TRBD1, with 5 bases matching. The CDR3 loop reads CASSPPSRDRSSYNSPLHF. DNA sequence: TGTGCCAGCAGTCCCCCGTCGCGGGACCGAAGCTCCTATAATTCACCCCTCCACTTT.